Listed here are 10 T cell receptor beta chains from one sample, sequenced in a study of shared clonotypes between healthy human individuals. The data were produced by immunoSEQ multiplex PCR, yet TCRdb's version contains in-frame clones alone and is incomplete. Of about 600,000 clones listed, 70% to 80% were seen once; the top ten hold approximately 12%. What was sequenced was PBMCs. These receptors were collected from a woman aged 40-49 years in good health. Some clones in this sample may be carry-over from other donors' samples.

A single count supports this clone. The chain is built from TRBV7-2 and TRBJ2-7, with no clear D. The V gene's germline CDR1 is SGHTA and CDR2 FQGNSA. V was trimmed by 2 bases and J by 0 bases, leaving 5 bases between them. The CDR3 is 13 residues long. The CDR3 spells CASSLQFSYEQYF. The CDR3 DNA sequence: TGTGCCAGCAGCTTACAGTTCTCCTACGAGCAGTACTTC.

This sequence joins TRBV7-8 and TRBJ2-7; D may match TRBD1 or TRBD2 (5 bases each). Germline values: CDR1 SGHVS, CDR2 FQNEAQ. The CDR3 contains 17 residues. V was clipped by 4 bases and J by 4 bases, with 23 bases between them. CDR3 sequence reads: CASSSLTPGRERYEQYF. CDR3 in DNA: TGTGCCAGCAGCTCCCTAACCCCGGGCAGGGAGAGGTACGAGCAGTACTTC.

Only a few counts were recorded for this clone. CDR3 in amino acids: CASSLAGLFYEQYF. The CDR3 DNA sequence: TGTGCCAGCAGTTTGGCGGGACTCTTTTACGAGCAGTACTTC. V usage is TRBV27 and J usage is TRBJ2-7; D is perhaps TRBD2 (6 bases). CDR3 length: 14 amino acids. Germline V CDR1 and CDR2: MNHEY, SMNVEV (reference sequence). V lost 3 bases and J 4 bases, leaving 13 bases between the germline ends.

The CDR3 region is CASRLVSVGNTIYF. The CDR3 DNA follows: TGTGCAAGTCGCTTAGTTTCCGTGGGAAACACCATATATTTT. This chain uses TRBV12-2 with TRBJ1-3. TRBV12-2 constitutes a pseudogene. The CDR3 runs to 14 residues.

This chain links TRBV15 with TRBJ2-7; 8 bases fit TRBD1. The CDR3 totals 14 residues. V shed 6 bases, J shed 2 bases, and the junction held 6 bases outside the gene matches. Germline V gene data show CDR1 as LNHNV and CDR2 as YYDKDF (reference sequence). The CDR3 DNA is TGTGCCACCAGGACCGGGACAGGAGCCTACGAGCAGTACTTC. This sequence encodes CATRTGTGAYEQYF.

The chain has TRBV5-1 and TRBJ1-1; D might be TRBD1 (6 bases). The CDR3 runs 15 residues. CDR1 is SGHRS, CDR2 YFSETQ, per germline. Trimming stripped 0 bases from V and 4 bases from J, with 13 bases between. CDR3 DNA: TGCGCCAGCAGCTTGGGACCACAGGGCAGCACTGAAGCTTTCTTT. Amino acids: CASSLGPQGSTEAFF.

The sample holds many counts of this clone. The chain carries TRBV6-1 and TRBJ1-5; D is uncertain. The CDR3 is 14 amino acids. V was cut by 4 bases and J by 3 bases, with 10 bases left in between. Germline V gene lookup returns CDR1 MNHNS and CDR2 SASEGT. CDR3 sequence: CASSVLANNQPQHF. Here the CDR3 DNA reads TGTGCCAGCAGTGTTTTGGCCAACAATCAGCCCCAGCATTTT.

The V call is TRBV19, the J call TRBJ1-5; D is perhaps TRBD1 (6 bases). The ends were cut back, 3 bases at V and 7 bases at J, with 10 bases in the middle. CDR3 length equals 13 residues. Per germline, CDR1 LNHDA and CDR2 SQIVND (reference sequence). The CDR3: CASSMDRGQPQHF. CDR3 nucleotide sequence: TGTGCCAGTAGTATGGACAGAGGCCAGCCCCAGCATTTT.

In the case of this clone: This may arise from a read error, as a much more abundant clone is one base away. The rearrangement joins TRBV4-2 to TRBJ2-7; D possibly corresponds to TRBD1 (6 bases). The germline CDR1 and CDR2 sequences are LGHNA and YNFKEQ. V lost 5 bases and J 6 bases, leaving 11 bases between the germline ends. The CDR3 is 12 residues long. The CDR3 sequence: CASSSTGCEQYF. The CDR3 coding sequence is TGTGCCAGCAGCTCGACAGGCTGCGAGCAGTACTTC.

V gene TRBV7-2 combines with J gene TRBJ2-7; 7 bases map to TRBD1. From germline, CDR1 is SGHTA and CDR2 FQGNSA. The CDR3 extends over 14 amino acids. V dropped 5 bases and J dropped 1; count of bases not matched to a gene: 5. CDR3 sequence: CASSRTGGSYEQYF. In DNA form, the CDR3 reads TGTGCCAGCAGCCGGACAGGTGGGTCCTACGAGCAGTACTTC.